The 18 T cell receptor beta chains below were found in one sample sequenced in a study of blood T cell repertoires in COVID-19. Sequenced by immunoSEQ multiplex PCR; TCRdb stores in-frame clones only, minus some. Altogether 280,000 or so clones are present, around 84% being singletons, with the ten largest covering about 2.7%. Sequenced sample: PBMCs or T cells enriched from blood (not recorded which). These receptors were obtained from a woman aged 50 to 60 who had recovered from COVID-19.

The V and J genes are TRBV3-1 (or the pseudogene TRBV3-2) and TRBJ1-4, with a possible D match to TRBD1 (6 bases). Germline CDR1 LGHDT, CDR2 YNNKEL (reference sequence). This CDR3 contains 15 residues. V shed 4 bases and J shed 5 bases, with 14 bases lying between them. CDR3 bases: TGTGCCAGCAGCCCACAGACAGGTAGAAATGAAAAACTGTTTTTT. Translated: CASSPQTGRNEKLFF.

The genes are TRBV2 and TRBJ2-2; 9 bases agree with TRBD1. CDR3 size: 15 residues. J lost 5 bases, V lost 5 bases, and 6 bases had no gene match. CDR1 and CDR2 (germline): SNHLY, FYNNEI. CDR3 DNA: TGTGCCAGCAGTAATACAGGGGGCCCAACCGGGGAGCTGTTTTTT. Translating gives CASSNTGGPTGELFF. The variable domain in full, completed from reference TRBV2 and TRBJ2-2, reads EPEVTQTPSHQVTQMGQEVILRCVPISNHLYFYWYRQILGQKVEFLVSFYNNEISEKSEIFDDQFSVERPDGSNFTLKIRSTKLEDSAMYFCASSNTGGPTGELFFGEGSRLTVL.

The CDR3 sequence: CAWSVNLGRGSPLHF. For the CDR3, the DNA is TGTGCCTGGAGTGTAAATCTGGGGAGAGGTTCACCCCTCCACTTT. The genes are TRBV30 and TRBJ1-6; D unclear. V lost 0 bases and J 9 bases, leaving 15 bases between the germline ends. The CDR3 spans 15 residues. Germline V gene data show CDR1 as GTSNPN and CDR2 as SVGIG (reference sequence). The full variable domain, with the rest looked up from reference TRBV30 and TRBJ1-6, is SQTIHQWPATLVQPVGSPLSLECTVEGTSNPNLYWYRQAAGRGLQLLFYSVGIGQISSEVPQNLSASRPQDRQFILSSKKLLLSDSGFYLCAWSVNLGRGSPLHFGNGTRLTVT.

The V and J genes are TRBV19 and TRBJ1-3; the D gene is possibly TRBD1 (5 bases). Germline lookup yields CDR1 LNHDA and CDR2 SQIVND (reference sequence). The CDR3 length is 13 residues. V lost 6 bases, J lost 2 bases, and 8 bases lay in between. The CDR3 DNA is TGTGCCAGTAGCCAGGGTCCTGGAAACACCATATATTTT. Amino acid sequence: CASSQGPGNTIYF. Using reference TRBV19 and TRBJ1-3 for the parts outside the CDR3, the full variable domain is DGGITQSPKYLFRKEGQNVTLSCEQNLNHDAMYWYRQDPGQGLRLIYYSQIVNDFQKGDIAEGYSVSREKKESFPLTVTSAQKNPTAFYLCASSQGPGNTIYFGEGSWLTVV.

This sequence joins TRBV30 and TRBJ2-5; D uncertain. Germline V lookup: CDR1 GTSNPN, CDR2 SVGIG (reference sequence). V was shortened by 1 base and J by 5 bases, with 8 bases between the two germline ends. The CDR3 has 12 amino acids. CDR3 in amino acids: CAWSDSSETQYF. The CDR3 bases are TGTGCCTGGAGTGACTCCTCGGAGACCCAGTACTTC.

The V gene is TRBV7-2, the J gene TRBJ1-4; D may be TRBD1 (5 bases). The CDR3 is 15 amino acids. Between the trimmed V and J ends, which lost 5 bases and 8 bases, there was a span of 18 bases. The germline CDR1 and CDR2 sequences are SGHTA and FQGNSA. CDR3 sequence reads: CASSVDSSKVEKLFF. CDR3 nucleotide sequence: TGTGCCAGCAGCGTTGACAGTTCGAAGGTCGAAAAACTGTTTTTT.

V and J are TRBV18 and TRBJ1-6, with D possibly TRBD1 on 6 matching bases. The CDR3 contains 13 residues. The germline V gene encodes CDR1 KGHSH and CDR2 LQKENI. Trimming cost V 4 bases and J 5 bases, with 6 bases left between them. CDR3 region: CASSRDNNSPLHF. CDR3 DNA sequence: TGTGCCAGCTCACGGGACAATAATTCACCCCTCCACTTT.

CDR3 amino acids: CASSWTGDGSGYTF. CDR3 sequence (DNA): TGCGCCAGCAGCTGGACAGGGGATGGTTCAGGCTACACCTTC. The chain employs TRBV5-1 and TRBJ1-2; 9 bases map to TRBD1. V trimming: 3 bases; J trimming: 8 bases; junction bases outside the gene matches: 8. The germline CDR1 and CDR2 sequences are SGHRS and YFSETQ. The CDR3 spans 14 residues.

This clone was counted only a few times. The rearrangement links TRBV6-5 to TRBJ2-1; maybe TRBD2 (6 bases). The V end lost 2 bases, the J end lost 9 bases, and 11 bases lay between the germline ends. The length of the CDR3 is 13 residues. Germline CDR1 reads MNHEY; CDR2 reads SVGAGI. The CDR3: CASSYGGTVEQFF. The DNA of the CDR3 is TGTGCCAGCAGTTACGGAGGGACGGTTGAGCAGTTCTTC.

J is TRBJ1-3 and V is TRBV2; D call uncertain. Trimming stripped 0 bases from V and 0 bases from J, with 6 bases between. The length of the CDR3 is 15 residues. Germline values: CDR1 SNHLY, CDR2 FYNNEI. The CDR3 region is CASSEALGSGNTIYF. DNA for the CDR3: TGTGCCAGCAGTGAAGCGCTAGGCTCTGGAAACACCATATATTTT.

This chain connects TRBV19 to TRBJ1-1; possibly TRBD1 for D (5 bases). This CDR3 region has 14 residues. The V gene's germline CDR1 is LNHDA and CDR2 SQIVND (reference sequence). The V and J ends lost 3 bases and 2 bases respectively, with 10 bases between them. CDR3 sequence (DNA): TGTGCCAGTAGTATCGGGACTCTCAACACTGAAGCTTTCTTT. Encoded protein: CASSIGTLNTEAFF.

The sample holds one count of this clone. The chain joins TRBV7-7 to TRBJ2-1; 7 bases line up with TRBD2. Germline V lookup: CDR1 SSHAT, CDR2 FNYEAQ (reference sequence). J lost 12 bases, V lost 5 bases, and 19 bases had no gene match. This CDR3 spans 16 amino acids. In nucleotides, the CDR3 is TGTGCCAGCAGCCCCGAGGGCGGGAGCGGGGCAAAATCGCAGTTCTTC. This codes for CASSPEGGSGAKSQFF.

This chain uses TRBV5-1 with TRBJ2-2; possibly TRBD1 for D (6 bases). Trimming removed 3 bases from V and 6 bases from J, with 27 bases in between. Germline lookup yields CDR1 SGHRS and CDR2 YFSETQ. The CDR3 consists of 19 residues. CDR3 in DNA: TGCGCCAGCAGCTCAGGTTGGGGTGTTTTTTCAGGGGACCCCGGGGAGCTGTTTTTT. Translation: CASSSGWGVFSGDPGELFF.

The rearrangement links TRBV28 to TRBJ1-5; TRBD1 is a possible D gene (5 bases). V gave up 6 bases and J gave up 3 bases, with 18 bases separating them. The CDR3 contains 16 residues. The germline gives CDR1 MDHEN, CDR2 SYDVKM. Here the CDR3 DNA reads TGTGCCAGCAGAGGGAGGGGTATGGGCAACAATCAGCCCCAGCATTTT. As protein: CASRGRGMGNNQPQHF.

The chain joins TRBV19 to TRBJ2-5; D is perhaps TRBD2 (6 bases). The CDR3 loop spans 16 amino acids. The V and J ends lost 3 bases and 9 bases respectively, with 23 bases between them. Germline CDR1 LNHDA, CDR2 SQIVND (reference sequence). CDR3 sequence: CASSMRIAEAKSAQYF. The CDR3 DNA sequence: TGTGCCAGTAGTATGAGGATAGCGGAAGCCAAGTCGGCCCAGTACTTC.

This sequence joins TRBV29-1 and TRBJ2-1; the match to TRBD2 covers 14 bases. Germline CDR1 is SQVTM and CDR2 is ANQGSEA. J was trimmed by 8 bases and V by 1 base; bases with no gene match: 7. The CDR3 runs 16 residues. The CDR3 DNA is TGCAGCGTTGAAGGCGGGGGACTAGCGGGGGTCGATGAGCAGTTCTTC. Translating gives CSVEGGGLAGVDEQFF.

This clone was counted a single time. V usage is TRBV5-1 and J usage is TRBJ2-7; 8 nucleotides agree with TRBD1. The germline V gene has CDR1 SGHRS and CDR2 YFSETQ. With V trimmed by 4 bases and J by 0 bases, 12 bases remained unmatched. The CDR3 consists of 17 residues. The CDR3 DNA follows: TGCGCCAGCAGCCCTGGGGCGCCGGGACAGGCCTCCTACGAGCAGTACTTC. Translated: CASSPGAPGQASYEQYF.

The rearrangement links TRBV30 to TRBJ1-3; 7 positions match TRBD1. This CDR3 spans 14 amino acids. After removal of 3 bases from V and 4 bases from J, the junction contained 6 bases not matched to a gene. Germline CDR1 is GTSNPN and CDR2 is SVGIG (reference sequence). In nucleotides, the CDR3 is TGTGCCTGGAGCGATGGGACAGCCGGAAACACCATATATTTT. Its protein is CAWSDGTAGNTIYF. Together with reference TRBV30 and TRBJ1-3, the CDR3 gives the full variable domain: SQTIHQWPATLVQPVGSPLSLECTVEGTSNPNLYWYRQAAGRGLQLLFYSVGIGQISSEVPQNLSASRPQDRQFILSSKKLLLSDSGFYLCAWSDGTAGNTIYFGEGSWLTVV.